Listed below are T cell receptor beta chains from one sample, sequenced in a study of early T cells in non-severe SARS-CoV-2 infection. From the 5' RACE reads, TCRdb called clonotypes with MiXCR, one entry per CDR3 protein. The sample consists of roughly 100,000 distinct CDR3 sequences, roughly 12% of them appearing once. This specimen consisted of whole blood, obtained at baseline. The receptors here all came from an adult who was a healthcare worker with PCR-confirmed SARS-CoV-2 infection or an uninfected control (not recorded which). The CDR3 runs from the conserved cysteine through the conserved F or W. A D gene is named only where the DNA matches it firmly. The size field is filled for only some rows; it gives once, few, many or a size class.

TRBJ1-1,.,TRBV7-9,.,TGTGCCAGCAGCTTAGTTCGGGGACTTAATATGAACACTGAAGCTTTCTTT,CASSLVRGLNMNTEAFF
TRBJ1-1,.,TRBV28,.,TGTGCCAGCAATGAGGGTCCCCTTGAAGCTTTCTTT,CASNEGPLEAFF
TRBJ2-7,few,TRBV20-1,TRBD1,TGCAGTGCTAGTCCTAAGGGACAGGGGACCTACGAGCAGTACTTC,CSASPKGQGTYEQYF
TRBJ2-1,.,TRBV9,.,TGTGCCAGCAGCCCGAGAGGGGTCAATGAGCAGTTCTTC,CASSPRGVNEQFF
TRBJ2-2,few,TRBV10-2,.,TGCGCCAGCAGTGAGTCGGTCTACACCGGGGAGCTGTTTTTT,CASSESVYTGELFF
TRBJ1-1,.,TRBV27,.,TGTGCCAGCAGCTACCGGGATCCAAACACTGAAGCTTTCTTT,CASSYRDPNTEAFF
TRBJ1-4,.,TRBV27,TRBD1,TGTGCCAGCAGTCAAGGGGGCCTCATGGAAAAACTGTTTTTT,CASSQGGLMEKLFF
TRBJ2-2,few,TRBV20-1,TRBD2,TGCAGTGCTAGAGAAACCGGGACTAGCGGTACCGGGGAGCTGTTTTTT,CSARETGTSGTGELFF
TRBJ2-3,.,TRBV7-6,TRBD2,TGTGCCAGCAGCTTAGTCCCAAGCGGGGCCAACACAGATACGCAGTATTTT,CASSLVPSGANTDTQYF
TRBJ2-1,.,TRBV19,.,TGTGCCAGTAGTAGAGACCATTACTCCTACAATGAGCAGTTCTTC,CASSRDHYSYNEQFF
TRBJ2-1,many,TRBV7-2,.,TGTGCCAGCAGCTCCCTGGACACCTACAATGAGCAGTTCTTC,CASSSLDTYNEQFF
TRBJ2-4,few,TRBV3-1,.,TGTGCCAGCAGCGGGAGTGGGGGCGCCTACAACATTCAGTACTTC,CASSGSGGAYNIQYF
TRBJ1-5,many,TRBV20-1,TRBD1,TGCAGTGCTAGACTCTACGACAGGGTTGTTTCGGGCAATCAGCCCCAGCATTTT,CSARLYDRVVSGNQPQHF
TRBJ1-1,few,TRBV14,TRBD1,TGTGCCAGCAGCCTGCTCGGGACAGAAAAGGCTTTCTTT,CASSLLGTEKAFF
TRBJ2-1,.,TRBV9,.,TGTGCCAGCAGCGTAAGCGGGCAATACAATGAGCAGTTCTTC,CASSVSGQYNEQFF
TRBJ1-2,few,TRBV7-9,.,TGTGCCAGCAGCTCGGGGACGTTAAACTATGGCTACACCTTC,CASSSGTLNYGYTF
TRBJ2-1,many,TRBV5-4,.,TGTGCCAGCAGCTTGTGGAGGAGCTCCTACAATGAGCAGTTCTTC,CASSLWRSSYNEQFF
TRBJ2-7,few,TRBV18,TRBD2,TGTGCCAGCTCACTTAGCGGGACCCCCTACGAGCAGTACTTC,CASSLSGTPYEQYF
TRBJ2-7,few,TRBV5-6,.,TGTGCCAGCAGCCGTACAGGGCTACGATGGGAGCAGTACTTC,CASSRTGLRWEQYF
TRBJ2-3,few,TRBV6-1,TRBD1,TGTGCCAGCAGTGATATAGGGACAGGGGTTACAGATACGCAGTATTTT,CASSDIGTGVTDTQYF
TRBJ2-1,few,TRBV7-7,.,TGTGCTAGCAGCTGGCAGTTGGGCAATGAGCAGTTCTTC,CASSWQLGNEQFF
TRBJ2-1,many,TRBV7-6,.,TGTGCCAGCAGCCCCGCGCCGGGGGATGAGCAGTTCTTC,CASSPAPGDEQFF
TRBJ1-1,few,TRBV20-1,TRBD1,TGCAGTGCGCACAGGGGAGTCACTGAAGCTTTCTTT,CSAHRGVTEAFF
TRBJ2-3,many,TRBV20-1,.,TGCAGTGCTAGAGGAAAACAGGGTTTGGCAGATACGCAGTATTTT,CSARGKQGLADTQYF
TRBJ1-3,few,TRBV7-9,.,TGTGCCAGCCCATCTCCAGCTGGAAACACCATATATTTT,CASPSPAGNTIYF
TRBJ2-2,.,TRBV20-1,.,TGCAGTGCTAGAGACCCGAACACCGGGGAGCTGTTTTTT,CSARDPNTGELFF
TRBJ1-6,many,TRBV4-2,TRBD1,TGTGCCAGCAGCCAAGCTGGGGGACAGGGGAATTCACCCCTCCACTTT,CASSQAGGQGNSPLHF
TRBJ1-2,many,TRBV24-1,.,TGTGCCACCAGTGGAGACGGACGGACCTATGGCTACACCTTC,CATSGDGRTYGYTF
TRBJ2-3,.,TRBV6-5,.,TGTGCCAGCAGAACCGGGACACCAGATACGCAGTATTTT,CASRTGTPDTQYF
TRBJ2-2,few,TRBV11-2,.,TGTGCCAGCAGCTTAGGACTTTACACCGGGGAGCTGTTTTTT,CASSLGLYTGELFF
TRBJ1-2,few,TRBV7-2,.,TGTGCCAGCAGCCCCGCGACGGGAGACTATGGCTACACCTTC,CASSPATGDYGYTF
TRBJ1-2,many,TRBV6-1,TRBD1,TGTGCCAGCAGTGCTTTCGCCCGGACAGGCGGCTACACCTTC,CASSAFARTGGYTF
TRBJ2-7,.,TRBV18,.,TGTGCCAGCTCACCACACGAGGGGAGCTCCTACGAGCAGTACTTC,CASSPHEGSSYEQYF
TRBJ1-4,many,TRBV5-8,.,TGTGCCAGCAGCGCCGGACTTCGCAGGGAAAAACTGTTTTTT,CASSAGLRREKLFF
TRBJ2-1,.,TRBV28,.,TGTGCCACCATGACAGCCGGTGTTGAGCAGTTCTTC,CATMTAGVEQFF
TRBJ2-1,.,TRBV30,TRBD2,TGTGCCTGGAGTGTACTGGGGGGGGAGAGTTACAATGAGCAGTTCTTC,CAWSVLGGESYNEQFF
TRBJ1-2,once,TRBV27,.,TGTGCCAGCAGTTTAACAGTGGCGAGATCCTTTAACTATGGCTACACCTTC,CASSLTVARSFNYGYTF
TRBJ2-1,few,TRBV10-2,TRBD2,TGCGCCAGCAGATCTAGCGGGGGGTCCTACAATGAGCAGTTCTTC,CASRSSGGSYNEQFF
TRBJ1-1,few,TRBV20-1,.,TGCAGTGCTAGACCGGACAGTTACCAAGCTTTCTTT,CSARPDSYQAFF
TRBJ2-7,few,TRBV15,.,TGTGCCACCAGCAGAGATACGGGCTATCGGGATTACGAGCAGTACTTC,CATSRDTGYRDYEQYF
TRBJ2-2,.,TRBV19,.,TGTGCCAGTAGCTGGATGAACACCGGGGAGCTGTTTTTT,CASSWMNTGELFF
TRBJ1-1,many,TRBV7-9,TRBD1,TGTGCCAGCAGCCGGACAGGGGTGAACACTGAAGCTTTCTTT,CASSRTGVNTEAFF
TRBJ2-7,.,TRBV20-1,.,TGCAGTGCTAGAGCCCAGGGCCCCTACGAGCAGTACTTC,CSARAQGPYEQYF
TRBJ1-5,.,TRBV5-1,TRBD1,TGCGCCAGCAGCCGAACAGGGGACGAGAGTCAGCCCCAGCATTTT,CASSRTGDESQPQHF
TRBJ2-5,many,TRBV12-3/TRBV12-4,TRBD2,TGTGCCAGCAGTTTGGCGGGAGTGGAGACCCAGTACTTC,CASSLAGVETQYF
TRBJ2-1,few,TRBV7-9,TRBD1,TGTGCCAGCAGCTCGACAGGGGGCGGCGATGAGCAGTTCTTC,CASSSTGGGDEQFF